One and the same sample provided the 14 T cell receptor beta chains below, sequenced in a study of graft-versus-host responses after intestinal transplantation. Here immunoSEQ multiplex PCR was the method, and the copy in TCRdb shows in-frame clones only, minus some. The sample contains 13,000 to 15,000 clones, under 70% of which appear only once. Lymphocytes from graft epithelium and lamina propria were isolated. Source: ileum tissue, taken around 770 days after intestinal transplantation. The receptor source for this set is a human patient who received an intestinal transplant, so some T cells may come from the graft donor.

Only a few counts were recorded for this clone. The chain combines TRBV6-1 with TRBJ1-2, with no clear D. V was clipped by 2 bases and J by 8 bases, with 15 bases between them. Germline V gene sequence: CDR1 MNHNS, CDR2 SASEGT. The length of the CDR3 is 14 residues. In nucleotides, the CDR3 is TGTGCCAGCAGTGAAAGGATTGAAGGGAAAGGCTACACCTTC. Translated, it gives CASSERIEGKGYTF.

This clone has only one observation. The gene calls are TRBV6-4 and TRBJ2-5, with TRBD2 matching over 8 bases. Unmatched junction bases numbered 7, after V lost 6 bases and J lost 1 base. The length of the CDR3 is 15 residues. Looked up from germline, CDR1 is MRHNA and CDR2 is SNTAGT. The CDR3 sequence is CASRVGLAGQETQYF. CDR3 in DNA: TGTGCCAGCAGGGTGGGGCTAGCGGGCCAAGAGACCCAGTACTTC.

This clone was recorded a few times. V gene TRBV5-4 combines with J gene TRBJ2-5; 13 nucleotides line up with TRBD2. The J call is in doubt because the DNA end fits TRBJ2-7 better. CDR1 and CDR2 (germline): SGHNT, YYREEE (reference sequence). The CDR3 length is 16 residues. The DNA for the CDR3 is TGTGCCAGCAGCTTGGGACTAGCGGGAGGCCTGGGCGAGCAGTACTTC. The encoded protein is CASSLGLAGGLGEQYF.

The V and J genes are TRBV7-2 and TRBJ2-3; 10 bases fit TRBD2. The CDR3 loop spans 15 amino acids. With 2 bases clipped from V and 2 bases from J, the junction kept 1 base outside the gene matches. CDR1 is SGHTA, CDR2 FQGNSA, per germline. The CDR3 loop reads CASSLLAGDTDTQYF. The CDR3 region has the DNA TGTGCCAGCAGCTTACTAGCGGGAGACACAGATACGCAGTATTTT.

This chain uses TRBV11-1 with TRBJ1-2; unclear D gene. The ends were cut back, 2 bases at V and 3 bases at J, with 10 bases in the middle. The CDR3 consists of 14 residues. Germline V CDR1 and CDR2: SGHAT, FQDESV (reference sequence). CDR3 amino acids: CASSLWAGDYGYTF. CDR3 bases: TGTGCCAGCAGCTTATGGGCGGGAGACTATGGCTACACCTTC.

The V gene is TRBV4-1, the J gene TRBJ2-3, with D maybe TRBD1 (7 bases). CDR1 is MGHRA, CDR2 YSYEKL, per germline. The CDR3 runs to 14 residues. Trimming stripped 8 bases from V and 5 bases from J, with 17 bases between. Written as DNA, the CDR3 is TGCGCCAGCTCCAAGGAGGGGGCAAGAGATACGCAGTATTTT. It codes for CASSKEGARDTQYF.

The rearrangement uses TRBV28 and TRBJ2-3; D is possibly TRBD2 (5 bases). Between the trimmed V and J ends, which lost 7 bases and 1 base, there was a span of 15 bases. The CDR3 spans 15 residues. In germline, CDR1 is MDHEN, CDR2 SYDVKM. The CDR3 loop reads CASTGRGEGTDTQYF. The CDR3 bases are TGTGCCAGCACCGGCCGGGGAGAGGGCACAGATACGCAGTATTTT.

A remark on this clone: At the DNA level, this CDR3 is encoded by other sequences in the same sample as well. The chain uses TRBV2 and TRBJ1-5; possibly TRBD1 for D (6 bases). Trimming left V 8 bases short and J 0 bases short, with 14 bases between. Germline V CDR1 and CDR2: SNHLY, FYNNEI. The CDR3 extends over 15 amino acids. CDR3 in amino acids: CASRGGGPSNQPQHF. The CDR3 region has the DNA TGTGCCAGCCGAGGGGGGGGCCCTAGCAATCAGCCCCAGCATTTT.

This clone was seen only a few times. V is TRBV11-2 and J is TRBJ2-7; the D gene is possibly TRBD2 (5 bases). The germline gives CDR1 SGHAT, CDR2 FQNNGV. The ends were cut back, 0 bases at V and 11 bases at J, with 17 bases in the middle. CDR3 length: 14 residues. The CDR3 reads CASSLDPTIVGEYF. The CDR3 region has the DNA TGTGCCAGCAGCTTAGATCCGACCATTGTCGGGGAGTACTTC.

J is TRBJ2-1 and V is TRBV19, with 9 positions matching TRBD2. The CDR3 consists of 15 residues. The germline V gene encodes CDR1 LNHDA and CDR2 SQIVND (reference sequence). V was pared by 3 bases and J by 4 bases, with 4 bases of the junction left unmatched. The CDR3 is CASSMASGNYNEQFF. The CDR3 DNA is TGTGCCAGTAGTATGGCTAGCGGGAATTACAATGAGCAGTTCTTC.

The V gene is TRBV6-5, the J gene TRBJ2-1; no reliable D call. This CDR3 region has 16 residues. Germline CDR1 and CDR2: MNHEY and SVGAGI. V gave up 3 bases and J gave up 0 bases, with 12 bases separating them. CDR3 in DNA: TGTGCCAGCAGTTATGAGGCCCTCCTCTCCTACAATGAGCAGTTCTTC. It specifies CASSYEALLSYNEQFF.

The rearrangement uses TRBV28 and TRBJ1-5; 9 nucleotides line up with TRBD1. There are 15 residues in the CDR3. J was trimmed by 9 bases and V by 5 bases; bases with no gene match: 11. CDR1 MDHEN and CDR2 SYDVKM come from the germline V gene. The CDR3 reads CASSGGQGLAGPQHF. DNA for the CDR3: TGTGCCAGCAGTGGGGGACAGGGATTGGCTGGGCCCCAGCATTTT.

CDR3 bases: TGTGCCAGTAGTACAGGGGCCCACACCGGGGAGCTGTTTTTT. Its translation is CASSTGAHTGELFF. This rearrangement joins TRBV19 to TRBJ2-2; TRBD1 is a possible D gene (6 bases). The germline V and J ends were trimmed by 4 bases and 3 bases, with 9 bases remaining between them. Germline V gene sequence: CDR1 LNHDA, CDR2 SQIVND (reference sequence). The CDR3 runs 14 residues.

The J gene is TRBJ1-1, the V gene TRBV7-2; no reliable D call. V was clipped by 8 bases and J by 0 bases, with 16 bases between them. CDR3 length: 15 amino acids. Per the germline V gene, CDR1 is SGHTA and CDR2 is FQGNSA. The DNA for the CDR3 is TGTGCCAGCCAGTATATGGCGTCGATGAACACTGAAGCTTTCTTT. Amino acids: CASQYMASMNTEAFF.